This TCR beta chain was profiled in a study of blood T cells in healthy people across ages. Collection of 8.5 to 10 milliliters of peripheral blood was performed for each donor. The table lists this clonotype with a few counts. PCR was performed a second time for about 7 to 12 cycles using a sample-barcoded 5' primer and a J-beta primer mix. Using its own MiXCR run on the 5' RACE reads, TCRdb lists one record per CDR3 protein. Of roughly 700,000 distinct CDR3 sequences in the sample, about 25% were seen once. The same specimen was also included in a second study, on T cells of mothers and their children.

The sequenced material came from blood. This receptor was identified in a boy aged 5-17 years in good health.

CDR3 protein: CASSLGFVTEAFF. The CDR3 bases are TGTGCCAGCAGCTTAGGCTTCGTGACTGAAGCTTTCTTT. V is TRBV7-2 and J is TRBJ1-1; D remains ambiguous. V dropped 1 base and J dropped 5 bases, with 8 bases sitting between them. Germline CDR1 and CDR2: SGHTA and FQGNSA. The CDR3 spans 13 residues.